The rows below give T cell receptor beta chains drawn from one sample of a study of blood T cell repertoires in COVID-19. Sequenced by immunoSEQ multiplex PCR; TCRdb stores in-frame clones only, minus some. The sample lists hundreds of thousands of clones; approximately 90% were seen once. The sequencing sample was made of PBMCs or T cells enriched from blood (not recorded which). These receptors were taken from a young woman who had recovered from COVID-19. The CDR3 runs from the conserved cysteine through the conserved F or W. The order of the fields is D gene, J gene, V gene, clone size, CDR3 DNA, CDR3 protein. The D gene is left open where the match is weak. Size values are once, few and many counts, or a class for expanded clones, and some rows have none.

D: NA
J: TRBJ2-1
V: TRBV6-5
size: NA
DNA: TGTGCCAGCAGTTACTGGAAGGCCCGGAGCAATGAGCAGTTCTTC
CDR3: CASSYWKARSNEQFF

D: TRBD1
J: TRBJ1-2
V: TRBV28
size: NA
DNA: TGTGCCAGCAGTTTATCGATTAAGGGGGCAGGAGCTGGCTACACCTTC
CDR3: CASSLSIKGAGAGYTF

D: NA
J: TRBJ2-1
V: TRBV5-1
size: NA
DNA: TGCGCCAGCAGCCCGGACAGACCAGACTACAATGAGCAGTTCTTC
CDR3: CASSPDRPDYNEQFF

D: NA
J: TRBJ2-7
V: TRBV9
size: once
DNA: TGTGCCAGCAGCGTAGATCCGGGGTTCTCCTACGAGCAGTACTTC
CDR3: CASSVDPGFSYEQYF

D: NA
J: TRBJ1-2
V: TRBV18
size: NA
DNA: TGTGCCAGCTCACCACCGTTCGGGGGAGACTATGGCTACACCTTC
CDR3: CASSPPFGGDYGYTF

D: TRBD1
J: TRBJ2-3
V: TRBV7-9
size: NA
DNA: TGTGCCAGCAGCTCACAGACAGGGGCAGCAGATACGCAGTATTTT
CDR3: CASSSQTGAADTQYF

D: NA
J: TRBJ1-2
V: TRBV7-9
size: many
DNA: TGTGCCAGCAGCCCACACCGCTATGGCTACACCTTC
CDR3: CASSPHRYGYTF

D: NA
J: TRBJ1-2
V: TRBV19
size: few
DNA: TGTGCCAGTAGTATGCTGGGGTTGAGGGGGAGTGGAAACTATGGCTACACCTTC
CDR3: CASSMLGLRGSGNYGYTF

D: NA
J: TRBJ2-1
V: TRBV15
size: NA
DNA: TGTGCCACCAGCAGGGCTACAGGGCTTGCCTACAATGAGCAGTTCTTC
CDR3: CATSRATGLAYNEQFF

D: TRBD1
J: TRBJ2-4
V: TRBV6-4
size: NA
DNA: TGTGCCAGCGTTTTTACTAGCCCCGGGACAGGGAAAAACATTCAGTACTTC
CDR3: CASVFTSPGTGKNIQYF

D: NA
J: TRBJ1-2
V: TRBV7-9
size: NA
DNA: TGTGCCAGCAGCTTATCCAGGGCCGGTGGCTACACCTTC
CDR3: CASSLSRAGGYTF

D: TRBD1
J: TRBJ2-7
V: TRBV7-8
size: NA
DNA: TGTGCCAGCAGTAGGACAGGGATGTACGAGCAGTACTTC
CDR3: CASSRTGMYEQYF

D: TRBD2
J: TRBJ2-5
V: TRBV29-1
size: NA
DNA: TGCAGCGTTTCTAGCGGGGAAGAGACCCAGTACTTC
CDR3: CSVSSGEETQYF

D: TRBD2
J: TRBJ2-2
V: TRBV7-6
size: NA
DNA: TGTGCCAGCAGCTTAGGGGGACTAGCGGGCAAGACCGGGGAGCTGTTTTTT
CDR3: CASSLGGLAGKTGELFF

D: TRBD1
J: TRBJ1-6
V: TRBV6-5
size: NA
DNA: TGTGCCAGCAGTTCGGCTGCCGGGACAGGAGATTCACCCCTCCACTTT
CDR3: CASSSAAGTGDSPLHF

D: NA
J: TRBJ2-5
V: TRBV4-1
size: NA
DNA: TGCGCCAGCAGCCAAGGGTTACAGGGAGGGTGGGAGACCCAGTACTTC
CDR3: CASSQGLQGGWETQYF

D: NA
J: TRBJ2-5
V: TRBV27
size: once
DNA: TGTGCCAGCAGTTTTGGTGCGGAGACCCAGTACTTC
CDR3: CASSFGAETQYF

D: NA
J: TRBJ2-7
V: TRBV27
size: NA
DNA: TGTGCCAGCAGTCCCGCAGCTAGCGTTGGTTACGAGCAGTACTTC
CDR3: CASSPAASVGYEQYF

D: NA
J: TRBJ2-5
V: TRBV5-1
size: NA
DNA: TGCGCCAGCAGCTTGGCGGGGATTAGGGGGAAAGAGACCCAGTACTTC
CDR3: CASSLAGIRGKETQYF

D: TRBD1
J: TRBJ1-2
V: TRBV4-1
size: NA
DNA: TGCGCCAGCAGCCAAGACAAGATACAGGGGGCCTATGGCTACACCTTC
CDR3: CASSQDKIQGAYGYTF

D: TRBD1
J: TRBJ1-6
V: TRBV7-2
size: once
DNA: TGTGCCAGCAGCACACAAAAGGGACAGAATAATTCACCCCTCCACTTT
CDR3: CASSTQKGQNNSPLHF

D: TRBD1
J: TRBJ1-2
V: TRBV18
size: NA
DNA: TGTGCCAGCTCACCATTGGACAGGGGATATGGCTACACCTTC
CDR3: CASSPLDRGYGYTF

D: NA
J: TRBJ1-4
V: TRBV6-5
size: NA
DNA: TGTGCCAGCAGTTACCTCGACAGCTATAATGAAAAACTGTTTTTT
CDR3: CASSYLDSYNEKLFF

D: TRBD1
J: TRBJ1-4
V: TRBV6-6
size: NA
DNA: TGTGCCAGCAGTTACAACAGGGGTAATGAAAAACTGTTTTTT
CDR3: CASSYNRGNEKLFF

D: TRBD2
J: TRBJ2-1
V: TRBV4-2
size: NA
DNA: TGTGCCAGCAGCCAAGATAGGCCAGCGGGGGGACTCGGTGAGCAGTTCTTC
CDR3: CASSQDRPAGGLGEQFF

D: NA
J: TRBJ1-5
V: TRBV18
size: NA
DNA: TGTGCCAGCTCACCGCGCGGAGAAAATCAGCCCCAGCATTTT
CDR3: CASSPRGENQPQHF

D: NA
J: TRBJ2-1
V: TRBV19
size: NA
DNA: TGTGCCAGTAGTATAGTCCAGGAGGATCCTAGCTCCTACAATGAGCAGTTCTTC
CDR3: CASSIVQEDPSSYNEQFF

D: NA
J: TRBJ1-2
V: TRBV11-3
size: NA
DNA: TGTGCCAGCAGCTTCGGCAGGAGGGAATCCAACTATGGCTACACCTTC
CDR3: CASSFGRRESNYGYTF

D: TRBD1
J: TRBJ1-6
V: TRBV7-9
size: NA
DNA: TGTGCCAGCAGCTTCCGGACAGGGGCTTTAATAAATAATTCACCCCTCCACTTT
CDR3: CASSFRTGALINNSPLHF

D: TRBD2
J: TRBJ2-1
V: TRBV6-4
size: many
DNA: TGTGCCAGCAGCGAGGGTTCGGGGGGGCCGAATGAGCAGTTCTTC
CDR3: CASSEGSGGPNEQFF

D: TRBD1
J: TRBJ1-2
V: TRBV5-8
size: NA
DNA: TGTGCCAGCAGCCCGACAGGGGTAACTTACGGGAACTATGGCTACACCTTC
CDR3: CASSPTGVTYGNYGYTF

D: NA
J: TRBJ1-1
V: TRBV18
size: NA
DNA: TGTGCCAGCCAGAACGCTACAGGGACTGAAGCTTTCTTT
CDR3: CASQNATGTEAFF

D: NA
J: TRBJ1-1
V: TRBV6-1
size: NA
DNA: TGTGCCAGCAGTGAAAGTCGACAGCTTGAAGCTTTCTTT
CDR3: CASSESRQLEAFF

D: TRBD1
J: TRBJ1-5
V: TRBV7-3
size: NA
DNA: TGTGCCAACGAAATTTCCGGCGACAGGGGGCGGAATCAGCCCCAGCATTTT
CDR3: CANEISGDRGRNQPQHF

D: TRBD2
J: TRBJ2-7
V: TRBV27
size: NA
DNA: TGTGCCAGCAGTTTAAGGGAGGGAAGGGTTCCGAAGCAGTACTTC
CDR3: CASSLREGRVPKQYF

D: TRBD2
J: TRBJ2-7
V: TRBV7-2
size: NA
DNA: TGTGCCAGCAGCTTAGGTACTAGCGGGGTCTACGAGCAGTACTTC
CDR3: CASSLGTSGVYEQYF

D: NA
J: TRBJ1-1
V: TRBV2
size: few
DNA: TGTGCCAGCAGTGGACAGGAAACTGAAGCTTTCTTT
CDR3: CASSGQETEAFF

D: TRBD2
J: TRBJ2-3
V: TRBV11-3
size: once
DNA: TGTGCCAGCAGCTTAGGGACTAGCGGAACAGATACGCAGTATTTT
CDR3: CASSLGTSGTDTQYF

D: NA
J: TRBJ1-2
V: TRBV7-8
size: NA
DNA: TGTGCCAGCAGCTCGGGGGTTTGGGGGAACTATGGCTACACCTTC
CDR3: CASSSGVWGNYGYTF

D: NA
J: TRBJ1-4
V: TRBV19
size: NA
DNA: TGTGCCAGTAGTATATCAGTCCGGCGGAGGGAAAAACTGTTTTTT
CDR3: CASSISVRRREKLFF

D: NA
J: TRBJ2-5
V: TRBV5-1
size: NA
DNA: TGCGCCAGCAGCCCAAGGGAAGGAGGCCGTGAGACCCAGTACTTC
CDR3: CASSPREGGRETQYF

D: NA
J: TRBJ1-1
V: TRBV28
size: NA
DNA: TGTGCCAGCAGTTTGGGGGGTGGGTACACTGAAGCTTTCTTT
CDR3: CASSLGGGYTEAFF

D: NA
J: TRBJ1-2
V: TRBV20-1
size: NA
DNA: TGCAGTGCTAGTGTCAGGATTAACTATGGCTACACCTTC
CDR3: CSASVRINYGYTF

D: TRBD2
J: TRBJ2-3
V: TRBV7-2
size: NA
DNA: TGTGCCAGCAGCTTAGGAGCGGGAGCCAGCACAGATACGCAGTATTTT
CDR3: CASSLGAGASTDTQYF

D: TRBD1
J: TRBJ2-1
V: TRBV5-5
size: NA
DNA: TGTGCCAGCAGCTCCGGGGAACTAAGGACAGGAGTCAATGAGCAGTTCTTC
CDR3: CASSSGELRTGVNEQFF

D: TRBD1
J: TRBJ1-1
V: TRBV5-1
size: NA
DNA: TGCGCCAGCAGCTTGGTCGGACAGGGTACGTTTCGGGCTTTCTTT
CDR3: CASSLVGQGTFRAFF

D: TRBD2
J: TRBJ2-1
V: TRBV3-1/TRBV3-2
size: NA
DNA: TGTGCCAGCAGCCACGGACTAGCGGGAGGGAACGTTCTCAATGAGCAGTTCTTC
CDR3: CASSHGLAGGNVLNEQFF

D: NA
J: TRBJ1-5
V: TRBV7-9
size: NA
DNA: TGTGCCAGCAGCTTAATGGCCGGGAGCAATCAGCCCCAGCATTTT
CDR3: CASSLMAGSNQPQHF

D: NA
J: TRBJ2-3
V: TRBV5-1
size: NA
DNA: TGCGCCAGCAGCGTCCAAGCCGCAGATACGCAGTATTTT
CDR3: CASSVQAADTQYF

D: NA
J: TRBJ1-1
V: TRBV5-1
size: NA
DNA: TGCGCCAGCAGCTTGGCTTTAGAGGGAGCTATGAACACTGAAGCTTTCTTT
CDR3: CASSLALEGAMNTEAFF

D: NA
J: TRBJ1-2
V: TRBV7-3
size: NA
DNA: TGTGCCAGCAGCTTAGGGGCCAATAACTATGGCTACACCTTC
CDR3: CASSLGANNYGYTF

D: NA
J: TRBJ1-4
V: TRBV4-2
size: NA
DNA: TGTGCCAGCAGCCAAGTTTTTTTCTCTGGAGATGAAAAACTGTTTTTT
CDR3: CASSQVFFSGDEKLFF

D: NA
J: TRBJ1-2
V: TRBV30
size: NA
DNA: TGTGCCTGGAGTATAGCAAAGGGAGGAGACTATGGCTACACCTTC
CDR3: CAWSIAKGGDYGYTF

D: NA
J: TRBJ2-2
V: TRBV7-3
size: once
DNA: TGTGCCAGCAGCTCCGGGAGTCGTGGCGGGGAGCTGTTTTTT
CDR3: CASSSGSRGGELFF